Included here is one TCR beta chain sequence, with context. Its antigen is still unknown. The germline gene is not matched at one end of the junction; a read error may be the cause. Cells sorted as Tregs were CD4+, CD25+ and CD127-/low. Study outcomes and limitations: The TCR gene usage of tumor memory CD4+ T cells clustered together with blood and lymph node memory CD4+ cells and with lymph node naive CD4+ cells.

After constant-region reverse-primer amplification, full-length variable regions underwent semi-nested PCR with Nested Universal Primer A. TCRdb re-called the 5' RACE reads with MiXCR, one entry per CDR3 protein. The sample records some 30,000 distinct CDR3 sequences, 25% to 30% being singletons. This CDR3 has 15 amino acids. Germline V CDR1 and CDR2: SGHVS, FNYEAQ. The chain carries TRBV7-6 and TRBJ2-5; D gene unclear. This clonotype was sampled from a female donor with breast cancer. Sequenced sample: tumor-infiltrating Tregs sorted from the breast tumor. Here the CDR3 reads CASSLEGQPQEAQYF. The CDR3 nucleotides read TGTGCCAGCAGCTTAGAAGGCCAGCCCCAAGAGGCCCAGTACTTC.